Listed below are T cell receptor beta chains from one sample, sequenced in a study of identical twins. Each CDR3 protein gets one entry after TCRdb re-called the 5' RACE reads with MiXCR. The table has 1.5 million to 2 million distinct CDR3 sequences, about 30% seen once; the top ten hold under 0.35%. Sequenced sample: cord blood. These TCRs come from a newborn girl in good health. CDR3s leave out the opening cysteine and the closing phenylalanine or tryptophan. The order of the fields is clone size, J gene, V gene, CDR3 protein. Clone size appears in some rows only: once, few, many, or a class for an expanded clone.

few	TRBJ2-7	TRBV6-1	ATVLIPGLAGVGEQY
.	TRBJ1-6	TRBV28	ATGVRSNSPLH
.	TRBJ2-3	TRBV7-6	ASSLAVQGTDTQY
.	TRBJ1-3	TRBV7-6	ASSLARTGNTIY
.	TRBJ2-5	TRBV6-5	AGQGPAGEETQY
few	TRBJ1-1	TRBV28	ASIRDGGAEAF
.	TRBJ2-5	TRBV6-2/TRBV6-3	ASSSGYEQD
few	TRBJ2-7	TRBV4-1	ASSQVVAFGEQY
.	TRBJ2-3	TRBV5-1	ASSTRTSGGKGPTQY
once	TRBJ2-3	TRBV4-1	ASSQEPSSTDTQY
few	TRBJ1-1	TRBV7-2	ASSLVAVRATEAF
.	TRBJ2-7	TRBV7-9	ASSPIGGGSFRYEQY
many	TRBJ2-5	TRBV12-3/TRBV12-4	ASSSNRGGETQY
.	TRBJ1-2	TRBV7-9	ASGPGQGSYGYT
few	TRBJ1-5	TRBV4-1	ASSHPGYSNQPQH
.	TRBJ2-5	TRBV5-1	ASSSGLADEETQY
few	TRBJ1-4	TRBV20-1	SARKTLNEKLF
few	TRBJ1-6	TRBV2	ASTRSLGLSPLH
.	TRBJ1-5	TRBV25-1	ASSECGRGSNQPQH
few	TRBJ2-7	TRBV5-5	ASSPQLGSYEQY
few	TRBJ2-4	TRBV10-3	AISEPSAGGKNIQY
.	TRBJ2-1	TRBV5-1	ASSLPYRDYNNEQF
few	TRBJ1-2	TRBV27	ASSLRATGDSNYGYT
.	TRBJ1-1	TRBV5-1	ASSLTEQFTEAF
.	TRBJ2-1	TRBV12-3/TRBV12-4	ASSSSGGRGEQF
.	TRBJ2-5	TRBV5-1	ASSSTDSRPQETRY
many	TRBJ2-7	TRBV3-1	ASSQVSYEQY
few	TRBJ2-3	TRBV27	ASGLGGDTQY
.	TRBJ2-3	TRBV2	ASRGRTGSTDTQY
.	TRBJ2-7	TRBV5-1	ASSLDQGIYKQY